These 30 T cell receptor beta chains were all obtained from the same sample, sequenced in a study of cytomegalovirus exposure and HLA in healthy donors. It was with 60 Vbeta and 13 Jbeta primers that the PCR ran. The assay was immunoSEQ multiplex PCR, and TCRdb's table has in-frame clones only and misses some. The data contain under 200,000 clones, around three quarters of them seen just once; the ten biggest clones take up about 2%. Input material: PBMCs. All receptors derive from a woman aged 45-60 years in good health and CMV-seronegative.

The V and J genes are TRBV14 and TRBJ2-6; D is unresolved. The CDR3 is 16 residues long. The germline V gene has CDR1 SGHDN and CDR2 FVKESK. Between the trimmed V and J ends, which lost 0 bases and 2 bases, there was a span of 8 bases. Written as DNA, the CDR3 is TGTGCCAGCAGCCAAGATTTCGGTGCTGGGGCCAACGTCCTGACTTTC. This encodes CASSQDFGAGANVLTF.

The V call is TRBV5-1, the J call TRBJ2-1; 9 bases are shared with TRBD2. V trimming: 4 bases; J trimming: 7 bases; junction bases outside the gene matches: 12. Germline CDR1 reads SGHRS; CDR2 reads YFSETQ. The CDR3 is made up of 16 amino acids. Written as DNA, the CDR3 is TGCGCCAGCAGCCCCAACCTAGCGGGGCGGGTTAATGAGCAGTTCTTC. Its translation: CASSPNLAGRVNEQFF.

This chain connects TRBV14 to TRBJ2-1; 11 nucleotides agree with TRBD1. CDR3 length: 16 amino acids. Per the germline V gene, CDR1 is SGHDN and CDR2 is FVKESK. Trimming cost V 3 bases and J 9 bases; bases outside gene matches: 10. The chain's CDR3 is CASSHSRDRGSFEQFF. The CDR3 DNA follows: TGTGCCAGCAGCCACTCCCGGGACAGGGGGAGTTTTGAGCAGTTCTTC.

The chain links TRBV27 to TRBJ1-2; 8 bases fit TRBD1. Germline V gene sequence: CDR1 MNHEY, CDR2 SMNVEV (reference sequence). The ends lost 8 bases at V and 4 bases at J; junction bases unmatched: 12. CDR3 length equals 15 residues. Here the CDR3 reads CASRAGQGAVYGYTF. CDR3 nucleotide sequence: TGTGCCAGCCGCGCCGGGCAGGGGGCTGTCTATGGCTACACCTTC.

The V gene is TRBV29-1, the J gene TRBJ1-3, with D possibly being TRBD1 (5 bases). Between the trimmed V and J ends, which lost 2 bases and 0 bases, there was a span of 8 bases. CDR3 length: 14 residues. CDR1 SQVTM and CDR2 ANQGSEA come from the germline V gene. CDR3 region: CSVELGLSGNTIYF. DNA for the CDR3: TGCAGCGTTGAACTGGGACTCTCTGGAAACACCATATATTTT.

V usage is TRBV2 and J usage is TRBJ1-6; D is uncertain. V dropped 5 bases and J dropped 6 bases, with 8 bases sitting between them. CDR1 and CDR2 (germline): SNHLY, FYNNEI. The CDR3 extends over 13 amino acids. The CDR3 loop is CASSQIFNSPLHF. CDR3 sequence (DNA): TGTGCCAGCAGTCAGATTTTTAATTCACCCCTCCACTTT.

This clone was counted a few times. This rearrangement joins TRBV6-5 to TRBJ1-2; maybe TRBD1 (6 bases). The CDR3 contains 14 residues. V was clipped by 6 bases and J by 1 base, with 12 bases between them. The V gene's germline CDR1 is MNHEY and CDR2 SVGAGI. This CDR3 is CASRPGHINYGYTF. DNA of the CDR3: TGTGCCAGCAGACCGGGACATATTAACTATGGCTACACCTTC.

The chain joins TRBV5-1 to TRBJ1-1, with 9 nucleotides matching TRBD1. The CDR3 has 16 residues. Germline V lookup: CDR1 SGHRS, CDR2 YFSETQ. Trimming at V came to 1 base and at J to 5 bases, leaving 9 bases not matched to a gene. The chain's CDR3 is CASSLYRGTGRTEAFF. CDR3 sequence (DNA): TGCGCCAGCAGCTTGTATAGAGGGACAGGGAGGACTGAAGCTTTCTTT.

The J gene is TRBJ2-2, the V gene TRBV7-8, with 7 positions matching TRBD1. Germline trimming cut 2 bases from V and 2 bases from J; bases unmatched to any gene: 5. Germline V gives CDR1 SGHVS, CDR2 FQNEAQ. The CDR3 extends over 16 amino acids. The CDR3 DNA is TGTGCCAGCAGCTTATGGGGACAGATTAACACCGGGGAGCTGTTTTTT. Encoded protein: CASSLWGQINTGELFF.

This rearrangement joins TRBV5-1 to TRBJ1-2, with D possibly matching TRBD1 (5 bases). Germline CDR1 SGHRS, CDR2 YFSETQ. V was cut by 4 bases and J by 8 bases, with 9 bases left in between. The CDR3 is 11 amino acids. In DNA form, the CDR3 reads TGCGCCAGCAGCCCGGGGGGGGGCTACACCTTC. Translated, it gives CASSPGGGYTF.

The chain combines TRBV5-1 with TRBJ2-7; TRBD2 agrees at 14 bases. Germline loops: CDR1 SGHRS, CDR2 YFSETQ. Trimming removed 4 bases from V and 6 bases from J; junction bases left unmatched: 12. The CDR3 is 17 amino acids. The CDR3 region is CASSLTMGLAGVSEQYF. Here the CDR3 DNA reads TGCGCCAGCAGCCTAACTATGGGACTAGCGGGAGTGAGCGAGCAGTACTTC.

The gene calls are TRBV5-8 and TRBJ2-7; possible D gene TRBD1, 6 bases. V gave up 2 bases and J gave up 6 bases, with 15 bases separating them. The CDR3 covers 14 residues. Germline CDR1 SGHTS, CDR2 YDEGEE. The CDR3, as DNA: TGTGCCAGCAGCTTTCGTTCTCAGGGGTCCGAGCAGTACTTC. Its protein product is CASSFRSQGSEQYF.

This chain joins TRBV30 and TRBJ2-3; TRBD2 matches at 14 bases. Losses at the gene ends were 2 bases for V and 6 bases for J; bases not matched to a gene: 16. Germline CDR1 is GTSNPN and CDR2 is SVGIG (reference sequence). The CDR3 length is 19 residues. CDR3 loop: CAWSISRGTSGGPRDTQYF. The CDR3 DNA follows: TGTGCCTGGAGTATCTCCCGCGGGACTAGCGGGGGCCCGAGGGATACGCAGTATTTT.

This clone appeared once. V and J are TRBV4-3 and TRBJ2-5, with 11 nucleotides matching TRBD2. The CDR3 is made up of 16 amino acids. The germline V gene has CDR1 LGHNA and CDR2 YSLEER. Germline trimming cut 4 bases from V and 1 base from J; bases unmatched to any gene: 5. CDR3: CASSRLAGGIQETQYF. The CDR3 DNA follows: TGCGCCAGCAGCCGATTAGCGGGAGGGATCCAAGAGACCCAGTACTTC.

The chain joins TRBV25-1 to TRBJ2-3, with 11 bases fitting TRBD2. This CDR3 has 16 residues. The V segment lost 6 bases and the J segment 2 bases; nucleotides outside the gene matches: 7. Germline values: CDR1 MGHDK, CDR2 SYGVNS. The CDR3 DNA is TGTGCCAGCAGCGACCTAGCGGGAGGTCACACAGATACGCAGTATTTT. This codes for CASSDLAGGHTDTQYF.

The chain has TRBV4-2 and TRBJ2-7; D remains ambiguous. The V and J ends lost 4 bases and 5 bases respectively, with 15 bases between them. This CDR3 has 14 residues. Per the germline V gene, CDR1 is LGHNA and CDR2 is YNFKEQ. DNA for the CDR3: TGTGCCAGCAGCCCGCGGTATGGCGAGGACGAGCAGTACTTC. Translated: CASSPRYGEDEQYF.

The chain links TRBV7-2 to TRBJ2-7; D ambiguous. Germline values: CDR1 SGHTA, CDR2 FQGNSA. There are 11 residues in the CDR3. V was pared by 2 bases and J by 4 bases, with 3 bases between. The CDR3 sequence: CASSLLYEQYF. CDR3 bases: TGTGCCAGCAGCTTATTATACGAGCAGTACTTC.

This clone was detected a few times. The chain is built from TRBV7-8 and TRBJ1-5, with 9 bases that match TRBD1. V lost 5 bases, J lost 7 bases, and 12 bases stayed unmatched. The CDR3 is made up of 16 amino acids. Germline V gene data show CDR1 as SGHVS and CDR2 as FQNEAQ. The CDR3 DNA is TGTGCCAGCAGCCTCCAGAGGGGGACAGGGAACCAGCCCCAGCATTTT. This sequence encodes CASSLQRGTGNQPQHF.

This chain connects TRBV4-3 to TRBJ2-7; TRBD2 might be the D (7 bases). Germline V gives CDR1 LGHNA, CDR2 YSLEER. V lost 4 bases and J lost 1, with 20 bases in between. The CDR3 runs to 17 residues. This chain's CDR3 is CASSPQGQGRGSYEQYF. The CDR3, as DNA: TGCGCCAGCAGCCCCCAGGGCCAGGGGAGGGGATCCTACGAGCAGTACTTC.

The rearrangement uses TRBV4-1 and TRBJ2-3; 8 nucleotides align to TRBD2. The V segment lost 3 bases and the J segment 5 bases; nucleotides outside the gene matches: 13. There are 17 residues in the CDR3. Germline V gene lookup returns CDR1 MGHRA and CDR2 YSYEKL. CDR3 amino acids: CASSQAWTSLKEDTQYF. The CDR3 bases are TGCGCCAGCAGCCAGGCGTGGACTAGCCTAAAGGAAGATACGCAGTATTTT.

The CDR3 spells CASSLGGTSRRAYEQYF. In nucleotides, the CDR3 is TGTGCCAGCAGCTTAGGAGGCACTTCTCGGCGTGCCTACGAGCAGTACTTC. The chain couples TRBV7-9 to TRBJ2-7; D remains ambiguous. The germline CDR1 and CDR2 sequences are SEHNR and FQNEAQ (reference sequence). Trimming shortened V by 1 base and J by 2 bases, and 18 bases separated the two germline ends. The length of the CDR3 is 17 residues.

The rearrangement joins TRBV29-1 to TRBJ2-3; D possibly corresponds to TRBD2 (6 bases). Germline-derived CDR1 and CDR2 are SQVTM and ANQGSEA. Trimming took off 0 bases at V and 1 base at J, with 11 bases between the two ends. The CDR3 consists of 15 residues. CDR3 coding DNA: TGCAGCGTTGAAGATCTCGGGGGAGGCACAGATACGCAGTATTTT. It encodes CSVEDLGGGTDTQYF.

This rearrangement joins TRBV27 to TRBJ2-7, with 10 bases identical to TRBD2. Unmatched junction bases numbered 16, after V lost 8 bases and J lost 6 bases. CDR3 length: 16 residues. From germline, CDR1 is MNHEY and CDR2 SMNVEV (reference sequence). CDR3 DNA: TGTGCCAGCGGCAGCGGGAGGGCCTGGCTTATGTCCGAGCAGTACTTC. Residues: CASGSGRAWLMSEQYF.

In nucleotides, the CDR3 is TGTGCCAGCAGCAACACCGGGACTTTGGAGACCCAGTACTTC. It encodes CASSNTGTLETQYF. The chain recombines TRBV5-8 with TRBJ2-5; maybe TRBD2 (6 bases). This CDR3 is built from 14 residues. Deletions cut 4 bases from V and 5 bases from J, with 15 bases between. CDR1 and CDR2 (germline): SGHTS, YDEGEE.

The rearrangement joins TRBV7-2 to TRBJ1-5; D remains ambiguous. CDR1 and CDR2 from the germline V gene are SGHTA and FQGNSA. The CDR3 runs 13 residues. V lost 0 bases and J lost 4, with 4 bases in between. CDR3 bases: TGTGCCAGCAGCTTAGCGGAGAATCAGCCCCAGCATTTT. This codes for CASSLAENQPQHF.

The chain uses TRBV28 and TRBJ2-1, with TRBD2 identical over 13 bases. Losses at the gene ends were 7 bases for V and 7 bases for J; bases not matched to a gene: 13. Germline V CDR1 and CDR2: MDHEN, SYDVKM. This CDR3 has 17 residues. The chain's CDR3 is CASTPIGTSGRGNEQFF. CDR3 bases: TGTGCCAGCACCCCCATTGGAACTAGCGGGAGGGGAAATGAGCAGTTCTTC.

V is TRBV19 and J is TRBJ2-7; TRBD2 matches at 12 bases. The germline V gene encodes CDR1 LNHDA and CDR2 SQIVND (reference sequence). J gave up 3 bases and V 3 bases, and 3 bases lay outside the gene matches. CDR3 length: 15 amino acids. CDR3 nucleotide sequence: TGTGCCAGTAGTATCACTAGCGGGGGGATCTACGAGCAGTACTTC. This encodes CASSITSGGIYEQYF. The whole variable domain, remainder taken from reference TRBV19 and TRBJ2-7, is DGGITQSPKYLFRKEGQNVTLSCEQNLNHDAMYWYRQDPGQGLRLIYYSQIVNDFQKGDIAEGYSVSREKKESFPLTVTSAQKNPTAFYLCASSITSGGIYEQYFGPGTRLTVT.

V is TRBV18 and J is TRBJ1-3; TRBD1 aligns across 8 bases. V lost 3 bases and J lost 1; bases outside the gene matches: 5. This CDR3 has 16 amino acids. Germline values: CDR1 KGHSH, CDR2 LQKENI. The CDR3 protein is CASSPKDRASGNTIYF. In DNA form, the CDR3 reads TGTGCCAGCTCACCGAAGGACAGGGCTTCTGGAAACACCATATATTTT.

The chain combines TRBV19 with TRBJ2-6, with D possibly matching TRBD2 (5 bases). The CDR3 has 16 amino acids. Trimming took 6 bases from V and 4 from J, leaving 16 bases between them. The germline V gene has CDR1 LNHDA and CDR2 SQIVND (reference sequence). The CDR3, as DNA: TGTGCCAGTAGCGACGGAGCTGGGAGAGGGGCCAACGTCCTGACTTTC. Protein: CASSDGAGRGANVLTF.

V usage is TRBV6-1 and J usage is TRBJ2-7, with 7 bases fitting TRBD1. Trimming removed 6 bases from V and 5 bases from J; junction bases left unmatched: 7. CDR3 length equals 13 residues. The V gene's germline CDR1 is MNHNS and CDR2 SASEGT. CDR3 coding DNA: TGTGCCAGCAGGCCACGACAGGGCCACGAGCAGTACTTC. Residues: CASRPRQGHEQYF.